This TCR beta chain appears in the sequencing data of a study of T cells after posttransplantation cyclophosphamide. V was clipped by 1 base and J by 4 bases, with 11 bases between them. The CDR3 contains 15 residues. Germline V gene lookup returns CDR1 MNHEY and CDR2 SMNVEV (reference sequence). The data were produced by immunoSEQ multiplex PCR, yet TCRdb's version contains in-frame clones alone and is incomplete. This sample includes more than 30,000 clones with no singletons; its ten biggest clones take up 1% to 1.5%. Points on this clone: Its antigen is still unknown.

Study-wide points: TRB overlap between skin or GI tissue T cells and blood was limited. Later blood repertoires were often dominated by clones from the donor CD8+ memory compartment.

The source of this sequence is a girl aged 5-17 years in good health, CMV-negative, and a related stem cell transplant donor. The chain has TRBV27 and TRBJ1-5; a possible D gene is TRBD1 (6 bases). Sequenced: PBMCs. This chain's CDR3 is CASSLYTGNNQPQHF. CDR3 nucleotide sequence: TGTGCCAGCAGTTTATATACAGGGAATAATCAGCCCCAGCATTTT.